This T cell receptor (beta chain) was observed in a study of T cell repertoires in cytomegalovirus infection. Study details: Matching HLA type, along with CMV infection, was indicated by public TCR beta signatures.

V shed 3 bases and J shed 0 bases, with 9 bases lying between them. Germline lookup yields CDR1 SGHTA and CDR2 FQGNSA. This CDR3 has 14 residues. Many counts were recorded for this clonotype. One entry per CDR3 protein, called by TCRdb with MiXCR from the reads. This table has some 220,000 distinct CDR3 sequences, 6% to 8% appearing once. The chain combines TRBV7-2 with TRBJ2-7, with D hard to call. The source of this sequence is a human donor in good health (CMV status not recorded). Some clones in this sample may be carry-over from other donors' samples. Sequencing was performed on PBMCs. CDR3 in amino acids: CASSFTSSSYEQYF. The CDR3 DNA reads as TGTGCCAGCAGCTTCACGTCAAGCTCCTACGAGCAGTACTTC.